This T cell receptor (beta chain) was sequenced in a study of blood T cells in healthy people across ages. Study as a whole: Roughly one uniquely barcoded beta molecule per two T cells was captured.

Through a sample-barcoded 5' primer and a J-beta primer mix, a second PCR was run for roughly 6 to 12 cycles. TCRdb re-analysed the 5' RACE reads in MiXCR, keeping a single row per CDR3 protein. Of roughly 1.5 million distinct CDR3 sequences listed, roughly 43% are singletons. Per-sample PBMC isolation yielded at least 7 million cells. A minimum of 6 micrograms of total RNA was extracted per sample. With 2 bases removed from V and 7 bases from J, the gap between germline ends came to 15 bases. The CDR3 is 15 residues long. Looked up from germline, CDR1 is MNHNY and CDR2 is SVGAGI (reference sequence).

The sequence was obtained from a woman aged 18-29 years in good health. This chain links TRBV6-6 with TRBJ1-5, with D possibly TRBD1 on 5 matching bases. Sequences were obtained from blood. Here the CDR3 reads CASSYGDRLYQPQHF. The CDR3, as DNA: TGTGCCAGCAGTTACGGGGACCGATTGTACCAGCCCCAGCATTTT.